These T cell receptor beta chains were read from a single sample in a study of somatic mutations in cytotoxic T cells in rheumatoid arthritis. Profiled with immunoSEQ multiplex PCR; TCRdb holds only in-frame clones, not every one. The sample records fewer than 13,000 clones, around three quarters being singletons. The specimen sequenced was CD8+ T cells sorted from blood. The receptors here all came from a man aged 60 to 69 in good health. The CDR3 runs from the conserved cysteine through the conserved F or W.

v_call	j_call	cdr3_aa
TRBV5-6	TRBJ2-2	CASSLGGTGELFF
TRBV2	TRBJ2-7	CANQQQGPYEQYF
TRBV27	TRBJ1-3	CASKLTDSGNTIYF
TRBV19	TRBJ2-3	CASGTAATDTQYF
TRBV2	TRBJ2-7	CASSSREGGYEQYF
TRBV27	TRBJ1-2	CASRYGQGYGYTF
TRBV5-5	TRBJ2-7	CASSLGGGTEQYF
TRBV27	TRBJ2-5	CASSLTQETQYF
TRBV5-8	TRBJ2-2	CASRDRSNTGELFF
TRBV28	TRBJ2-2	CASSLSLAGAGAGELFF
TRBV19	TRBJ2-1	CASSRLAGDNEQFF
TRBV7-9	TRBJ1-1	CASRRIQESNTEAFF
TRBV2	TRBJ2-1	CASSPTGTSGPNEQFF
TRBV4-3	TRBJ2-5	CASSQGDSKETQYF
TRBV5-4	TRBJ2-7	CASSLGLAGVHEQYF
TRBV11-3	TRBJ1-1	CASSTMGNTEAFF
TRBV7-2	TRBJ2-1	CASSLALKGEQFF
TRBV7-6	TRBJ2-5	CASSLGGQETQYF
TRBV2	TRBJ2-7	CASAEFGLADSRVYEQYF
TRBV7-9	TRBJ2-5	CASGGQPPQETQYF
TRBV4-2	TRBJ1-1	CASSQEGPGTGGENTEAFF
TRBV2	TRBJ1-3	CASSEVLGTGNTIYF
TRBV5-1	TRBJ2-3	CASSSGTASTDTQYF
TRBV14	TRBJ1-5	CASSPYWQPQHF
TRBV19	TRBJ2-3	CAATDSTDTQYF
TRBV18	TRBJ2-7	CASNTGGTEQYF
TRBV11-2	TRBJ2-7	CASSSGSWELSSYEQYF
TRBV5-4	TRBJ2-7	CASSLGTSPSYEQYF
TRBV19	TRBJ1-4	CASSIVLGTGDEKLFF
TRBV30	TRBJ2-1	CAWSSLPLGEQFF
TRBV9	TRBJ2-1	CASSVTGEQFF
TRBV28	TRBJ2-5	CASMGQQETQYF
TRBV28	TRBJ1-3	CASSFPGAGNTIYF
TRBV11-2	TRBJ2-2	CASSSGLAGGYTGELFF
TRBV12-5	TRBJ1-2	CASGGDRPNYGYTF
TRBV4-1	TRBJ2-3	CASSSAGIEDTQYF
TRBV6-1	TRBJ1-1	CASSEWDLNTEAFF
TRBV27	TRBJ2-2	CASSQGTNTGELFF
TRBV29-1	TRBJ2-7	CSFRGGLGEQYF
TRBV5-4	TRBJ2-3	CASSHLLLAGGTDTQYF
TRBV6-5	TRBJ1-1	CASSYSGSNTEAFF
TRBV2	TRBJ1-4	CASSEWGQGATNEKLFF
TRBV15	TRBJ1-2	CATSRGSGLSGYTF
TRBV7-9	TRBJ2-1	CASSLVRTGPYNEQFF
TRBV5-1	TRBJ1-2	CASSLSGGMGAPNYGYTF
TRBV4-2	TRBJ2-3	CASSQSPGRGRADTQYF
TRBV5-6	TRBJ2-5	CASSFYTGETQYF
TRBV2	TRBJ1-2	CASSERSYGYTF
TRBV5-5	TRBJ2-1	CASSLQGNNEQFF
TRBV2	TRBJ2-2	CASRMDRDTGELFF
TRBV4-3	TRBJ1-6	CASSQVSRNSPLHF
TRBV4-2	TRBJ2-1	CASSQDLAGDYNEQFF
TRBV6-5	TRBJ2-5	CASSYEEADETQYF
TRBV7-9	TRBJ1-1	CASSTWDSLNTEAFF
TRBV14	TRBJ2-7	CASSQAEALPYEQYF